The 18 T cell receptor beta chains listed next were all sequenced from one sample in a study of identical twins. TCRdb ran MiXCR on the 5' RACE reads and lists one entry per CDR3 protein. The sample shows about 430,000 distinct CDR3 sequences, approximately 17% of them seen only once. Source material: naive T cells sorted from blood. The origin of the receptors is a man aged 50 to 59 in good health.

For the CDR3, the DNA is TGCGCCAGCAGCCAAGCCCTAGCGGGAGACTACGAGCAGTACTTC. It yields the protein CASSQALAGDYEQYF. The J gene is TRBJ2-7, the V gene TRBV4-3, with 10 bases lining up with TRBD2. Looked up from germline, CDR1 is LGHNA and CDR2 is YSLEER. CDR3 length: 15 residues. J was trimmed by 3 bases and V by 1 base; bases with no gene match: 3.

This clonotype was found a few times. The gene calls are TRBV5-5 and TRBJ2-3; tentatively, D is TRBD1 (6 bases). V was clipped by 4 bases and J by 0 bases, with 15 bases between them. Germline V lookup: CDR1 SGHKS, CDR2 YYEKEE (reference sequence). The CDR3 spans 16 residues. In nucleotides, the CDR3 is TGTGCCAGCAGCAGTCCCGGGACAACTAGCACAGATACGCAGTATTTT. Its translation: CASSSPGTTSTDTQYF.

This clonotype appeared a few times. The rearrangement uses TRBV20-1 and TRBJ2-5; D is unresolved. The germline gives CDR1 DFQATT, CDR2 SNEGSKA (reference sequence). V shed 4 bases and J shed 5 bases, with 14 bases lying between them. The CDR3 runs to 13 residues. Written as DNA, the CDR3 is TGCAGTGCTACGCCGGACCCCTCCGAGACCCAGTACTTC. It is translated as CSATPDPSETQYF.

This rearrangement joins TRBV12-3 or TRBV12-4 to TRBJ1-5; possibly TRBD1 for D (6 bases). This CDR3 has 14 residues. The V gene lost 4 bases and the J gene lost 5 bases, with 12 bases spanning the gap. The CDR3 protein is CASSWANRDQPQHF. In nucleotides, the CDR3 is TGTGCCAGCAGTTGGGCAAACAGGGATCAGCCCCAGCATTTT.

This clonotype occurred many times. The gene calls are TRBV11-2 and TRBJ2-1; 10 bases agree with TRBD1. V was pared by 6 bases and J by 4 bases, with 12 bases of the junction left unmatched. The germline gives CDR1 SGHAT, CDR2 FQNNGV. The CDR3 extends over 17 amino acids. CDR3 nucleotides: TGTGCCAGCAGAATCCTCCGGGGACAGGGGATGTACAATGAGCAGTTCTTC. Amino acids: CASRILRGQGMYNEQFF.

This clonotype came up many times. This CDR3 reads CASSSRHTEAFF. The CDR3 region has the DNA TGTGCCAGCAGCTCTCGACACACTGAAGCTTTCTTT. V usage is TRBV28 and J usage is TRBJ1-1; D unresolved. This CDR3 spans 12 amino acids. Trimming cost V 6 bases and J 3 bases, with 8 bases left between them. From germline, CDR1 is MDHEN and CDR2 SYDVKM.

A few counts support this clonotype. The chain carries TRBV25-1 and TRBJ2-7; TRBD1 is a possible D gene (7 bases). The CDR3 totals 15 residues. Germline V gene lookup returns CDR1 MGHDK and CDR2 SYGVNS. V was shortened by 6 bases and J by 6 bases, with 21 bases between the two germline ends. CDR3 nucleotides: TGTGCCAGCAGAGCTGGGGGGTGGCAGGGGGGCGAGCAGTACTTC. It encodes CASRAGGWQGGEQYF.

This clonotype was detected a few times. J is TRBJ2-7 and V is TRBV20-1; D unresolved. This CDR3 spans 12 amino acids. The V end was cut by 1 base, the J end by 2 bases, with 6 bases between. The V gene's germline CDR1 is DFQATT and CDR2 SNEGSKA (reference sequence). The CDR3 protein is CSARGATYEQYF. CDR3 nucleotide sequence: TGCAGTGCTAGAGGGGCGACCTACGAGCAGTACTTC.

This clonotype was seen a few times. This chain uses TRBV27 with TRBJ2-1; 12 bases map to TRBD2. Looked up from germline, CDR1 is MNHEY and CDR2 is SMNVEV (reference sequence). Unmatched junction bases numbered 17, after V lost 5 bases and J lost 6 bases. CDR3 length: 19 amino acids. CDR3: CASSPIPPGGLAGRNEQFF. The CDR3 DNA follows: TGTGCCAGCAGTCCCATCCCTCCTGGGGGACTAGCGGGTCGCAATGAGCAGTTCTTC.

This clonotype was observed many times. V usage is TRBV7-6 and J usage is TRBJ2-2; D is unclear. This CDR3 comprises 15 residues. Germline loops: CDR1 SGHVS, CDR2 FNYEAQ. V gave up 3 bases and J gave up 0 bases, with 8 bases separating them. CDR3 sequence: CASSLVKANTGELFF. The CDR3 DNA reads TGTGCCAGCAGCTTGGTGAAGGCGAACACCGGGGAGCTGTTTTTT.

In this sample, this clonotype turned up many times. V gene TRBV6-1 combines with J gene TRBJ1-2; no firm D call. The germline gives CDR1 MNHNS, CDR2 SASEGT. V was trimmed by 6 bases and J by 2 bases, leaving 13 bases between them. CDR3 length: 14 residues. The CDR3 loop is CASSQIITNYGYTF. In nucleotides, the CDR3 is TGTGCCAGCAGCCAGATTATAACCAACTATGGCTACACCTTC.

The gene calls are TRBV5-4 and TRBJ1-2, with D hard to call. There are 13 residues in the CDR3. Trimming left V 1 base short and J 5 bases short, with 9 bases between. Germline values: CDR1 SGHNT, CDR2 YYREEE (reference sequence). The CDR3 coding sequence is TGTGCCAGCAGCTTGAAGGACTCGTATGGCTACACCTTC. Protein sequence: CASSLKDSYGYTF.

V gene TRBV20-1 combines with J gene TRBJ1-2; unclear D gene. Germline values: CDR1 DFQATT, CDR2 SNEGSKA (reference sequence). CDR3 size: 18 residues. The germline V and J ends were trimmed by 0 bases and 4 bases, with 24 bases remaining between them. The CDR3 DNA follows: TGCAGTGCTAGAGATTATGAACCTAAAGGAGGAGTCCTCTATGGCTACACCTTC. Translation: CSARDYEPKGGVLYGYTF.

The V gene is TRBV20-1, the J gene TRBJ2-1; D remains ambiguous. The V end was cut by 6 bases, the J end by 4 bases, with 4 bases between. CDR3 size: 10 residues. The V gene's germline CDR1 is DFQATT and CDR2 SNEGSKA (reference sequence). This CDR3 is CSAGYNEQFF. In DNA form, the CDR3 reads TGCAGTGCGGGATACAATGAGCAGTTCTTC.

This clonotype was recorded many times. The chain employs TRBV4-2 and TRBJ2-1; the D is unclear. CDR3 size: 14 residues. Germline CDR1 reads LGHNA; CDR2 reads YNFKEQ. Trimming removed 0 bases at V and 5 bases at J, with 8 bases between. The CDR3 DNA reads as TGTGCCAGCAGCCAAGAGGAACCCGACAATGAGCAGTTCTTC. As protein: CASSQEEPDNEQFF.

This clonotype was observed a handful of times. V usage is TRBV18 and J usage is TRBJ2-5, with 8 bases lining up with TRBD1. Germline lookup yields CDR1 KGHSH and CDR2 LQKENI. This CDR3 has 15 amino acids. The V and J ends lost 1 base and 3 bases, in that order; junction bases with no gene match: 4. CDR3 in DNA: TGTGCCAGCTCACCACGGGACAGGACGAAAGAGACCCAGTACTTC. It translates to CASSPRDRTKETQYF.

This clonotype was seen repeatedly, ten times or more. The rearrangement uses TRBV20-1 and TRBJ1-6, with TRBD1 matching over 7 bases. The CDR3 contains 15 residues. The V gene's germline CDR1 is DFQATT and CDR2 SNEGSKA (reference sequence). With 2 bases clipped from V and 1 base from J, the junction kept 2 bases outside the gene matches. Here the CDR3 reads CSARKGASYNSPLHF. The CDR3 nucleotides are TGCAGTGCTAGAAAGGGGGCGTCCTATAATTCACCCCTCCACTTT.

The V gene is TRBV11-3, the J gene TRBJ2-1; 7 nucleotides line up with TRBD2. Germline V gene sequence: CDR1 SGHNT, CDR2 YENEEA. V dropped 5 bases and J dropped 7; count of bases not matched to a gene: 5. The CDR3 has 13 amino acids. The CDR3 reads CASSPEAGNEQFF. CDR3 DNA: TGTGCCAGCAGCCCTGAAGCGGGGAATGAGCAGTTCTTC.